This TCR beta chain was captured by sequencing in a study of blood T cell repertoires in COVID-19. Study summary: In each case, the material was cDNA or gDNA derived from T cells, B-cell-depleted T cells, or PBMCs.

The CDR3 has 13 amino acids. CDR1 is SGHNT and CDR2 is YENEEA in the germline V gene. With 5 bases removed from V and 7 bases from J, the gap between germline ends came to 11 bases. The assay was immunoSEQ multiplex PCR, and TCRdb's table has in-frame clones only and misses some. This table has 200,000 to 250,000 clones, 88% appearing once. The sample holds one count of this clone. Allocation to cohorts depended on clinical history reported by the participants. This sequence originates from a woman between 50 and 59 years old with acute COVID-19. Sequences were obtained from PBMCs or T cells enriched from blood (not recorded which). The rearrangement uses TRBV11-3 and TRBJ2-2; a possible D gene is TRBD2 (6 bases). In DNA form, the CDR3 reads TGTGCCAGCAGCACTATGGGAGGCGGGGAGCTGTTTTTT. Protein product: CASSTMGGGELFF.